This T cell receptor (beta chain) was captured by sequencing in a study of technical replicates of blood from several donors (TCRdb year 2017). Trimming removed 0 bases from V and 1 base from J; the gene matches leave 0 bases unexplained. The germline V gene supplies CDR1 SGDLS and CDR2 YYNGEE. The CDR3 holds 14 amino acids from the cysteine to the phenylalanine. Kept here is only the CDR3 DNA, which spans 42 bases and is read in frame from base 1. Library preparation was by the immunoSEQ multiplex PCR assay. TCRdb mirrors the immuneACCESS table, restricted to in-frame sequences. Some clones are absent from its copies; in checked studies, under half trace to an unresolved V gene, and the reason for the others is unknown. For this sample the table gives around 49,000 clones, of which approximately 95% were detected only once. The leading ten clones occupy under 0.45% of the sample. As regards this clone: Its antigen target is currently unknown. Within one base of it there is no much larger clone, and no base qualities were kept.

The rearrangement joined TRBV9 to TRBJ1-1, and TRBD1 aligns with 7 junction nucleotides. The material sequenced was T cells isolated from PBMCs. The clonotype comes from a human donor in good health. DNA sequence: TGTGCCAGCAGCGTAGACAGGGGGAACACTGAAGCTTTCTTT. It encodes CASSVDRGNTEAFF.